This T cell receptor beta chain came from a study of T cells in Graves' hyperthyroidism and ophthalmopathy. This clonotype was seen a few times. Diagnoses rested on clinical symptoms, serum thyroxine and TRAb, thyroid ultrasound and orbital computed tomography. The authors obtained PBMCs from more than 8 ml of fresh peripheral blood. RNA transcripts provided the source from which TCR beta CDR3 regions were amplified. With the HTBI primer set, the TCR CDR3 went through a first round of RT-PCR. TCRdb recomputed calls from the multiplex PCR reads with MiXCR, one row per CDR3 protein. The sample records over 500,000 distinct CDR3 sequences, about 15% being singletons. This clonotype was obtained from a woman aged 25 to 45 with Graves' ophthalmopathy. The sample taken for sequencing was blood.

The CDR3: CATSPGTANIQYF. CDR3 coding DNA: TGTGCCACCAGCCCCGGGACAGCGAACATTCAGTACTTC. The rearrangement uses TRBV24-1 and TRBJ2-4, with TRBD1 identical over 7 bases. Germline CDR1 KGHDR, CDR2 SFDVKD. Trimming cost V 7 bases and J 7 bases; bases outside gene matches: 6. This CDR3 spans 13 amino acids.